The entry below describes one T cell receptor beta chain. This clonotype was recorded many times. The antigen it binds to is not known. No much larger clone is present one base from it, and per-base qualities are unavailable. The Immunoverse kit was used to build TCR libraries from about 430 ng RNA, with molecular barcoded adaptors covering alpha/delta and beta/gamma chains. TCR library preparation was performed with the same RNA that was used for transcriptome sequencing. Sequencing of the TCR libraries was done on an Illumina HiSeq 4000 with 2 x 150 cycles. Turning to the authors' computational methods: With MiXCR, TCR reads were aligned to human V, D, J and C references and assembled into CDR3 clonotypes, with quality filtering and error correction included. The tcR package in R was used for analysis of clonotype counts and gene usage diversity. Raw mapping reads were checked after the RNA-seq reads had been mapped by STAR aligner version 2.5.3a onto the human GRCh37 genome. To test how sequencing depth affects detected clonotypes, IR-seq fastq files were randomly downsampled with Seqtk 1.3. In TCRdb, the public reads were trimmed at Q25 with fastp and aligned with MiXCR, with productive beta chains retained. Each CDR3 protein gets just one entry, which takes the most common genes and DNA from the rows behind it. These V and J calls rely on TCRdb rather than the paper's analysis. The sample yields roughly 130,000 distinct CDR3 sequences; approximately 12% were counted once. Jointly, the top ten make up approximately 11% of the sample.

The data originate from a study of read filtering for tumor transcriptome and immune sequencing (dated by TCRdb to 2018 to 2020). A note on the overall study: The cohort had about 17 male and approximately 15 female patients with a mean age of roughly 66 years, ranging from roughly 45 to 85. Under revised international staging, roughly 8 patients fell into R-ISS I, some 15 into R-ISS II and about 7 into R-ISS III. Using the same bone marrow samples, the study ran both targeted immune repertoire sequencing and bulk whole-transcriptome sequencing and then compared the TCR repertoires from each method. Whole-transcriptome libraries were prepared with the TruSeq RNA Access Library Prep Kit after DNase treatment. TCR-region mapped reads per sample ranged from about 3.5 to 10.27 million with IR-seq versus only about 85 to 1273 with RNA-seq. As a main aim, a read-filtering strategy for immune repertoire data was addressed, with the specific question being whether clonotypes supported by a single read should be removed.

The CDR3 sequence holds 18 residues, the cysteine and phenylalanine included. Left in the record is the CDR3 DNA by itself, 54 bases read in frame from the first base. From the germline V gene, CDR1 is ENHRY and CDR2 is SYGVKD. V was cut back by 10 bases and J by 1 base, leaving a gap of 23 bases between them. Each patient had bone marrow sampled at the time of active disease. Isolation of bone marrow mononuclear cells was performed by Ficoll-Hypaque density gradient centrifugation. CD138-negative cells were obtained by negative selection after labeling with CD138 magnetic microbeads on a MACS separator, removing myeloma plasma cells. Flow cytometry with CD138 antibodies on an Attune NxT was used to check how pure the isolated cells were. Total RNA was extracted using TRIzol reagent and was quantified on a NanoDrop spectrophotometer. Paired RNA-seq and IR-seq were performed on the CD138-negative bone marrow sample of each patient.

Study-wide findings and limitations: Compared with RNA-seq, IR-seq captured clonotypes at much higher depth and more reliably, and a smaller IR-seq throughput was enough to identify most shared clonotypes. The sorted CD138-negative fraction was not purified T cells but a mixed bone marrow immune population. In IR-seq, single-read clonotypes were 80% to 90% of clonotypes but approximately 3.5% of total reads; in RNA-seq they were about 70% of clonotypes and 44.6% of reads. When single-read clonotypes were removed, the proportions of shared clonotypes in IR-seq and RNA-seq correlated more strongly.

The chain employs TRBV10-3 and TRBJ2-6, with TRBD2 as a weak D call on 6 bases. The sample comprised a population of CD138-negative cells sorted from bone marrow. The label giving this sample's cell subset or site can be read as: bone marrow mononuclear cells depleted of CD138+ plasma/myeloma cells by negative magnetic selection. This clonotype originated in a donor over 35 with multiple myeloma. The sequenced DNA is TGTGCCACCACGGGGGAGCTGATGGGAATATCTGGGGCCAACGTCCTGACTTTC. Its amino acids are CATTGELMGISGANVLTF.